A single sample is the source of the 14 T cell receptor beta chains below, sequenced in a study of blood T cell repertoires in COVID-19. Here immunoSEQ multiplex PCR was the method, and the copy in TCRdb shows in-frame clones only, minus some. The table includes roughly 40,000 clones, approximately 88% detected once. Material: peripheral blood. These receptors originate from a woman in her thirties or forties with acute or convalescent COVID-19.

CDR3 nucleotides: TGTGCCAGTAGTATAGGAGGGGGCGTCTCTGGGGCCAACGTCCTGACTTTC. Translation gives CASSIGGGVSGANVLTF. The gene calls are TRBV19 and TRBJ2-6, with 7 bases aligning to TRBD1. The CDR3 has 17 residues. Trimming took 1 base from V and 0 from J; bases not matched to a gene: 3. Germline V gene sequence: CDR1 LNHDA, CDR2 SQIVND (reference sequence).

The genes are TRBV5-1 and TRBJ2-7; 7 nucleotides match TRBD1. Germline CDR1 reads SGHRS; CDR2 reads YFSETQ. Trimming at V came to 3 bases and at J to 2 bases, leaving 8 bases not matched to a gene. This CDR3 spans 15 amino acids. CDR3 sequence: CASSSNRQGAYEQYF. The CDR3 bases are TGCGCCAGCAGCTCAAACCGGCAGGGGGCCTACGAGCAGTACTTC. Drawing the rest from reference TRBV5-1 and TRBJ2-7, the complete variable domain is KAGVTQTPRYLIKTRGQQVTLSCSPISGHRSVSWYQQTPGQGLQFLFEYFSETQRNKGNFPGRFSGRQFSNSRSEMNVSTLELGDSALYLCASSSNRQGAYEQYFGPGTRLTVT.

J is TRBJ1-2 and V is TRBV30; D is perhaps TRBD1 (5 bases). Trimming removed 4 bases from V and 0 bases from J, with 18 bases in between. The CDR3 extends over 16 amino acids. Per the germline V gene, CDR1 is GTSNPN and CDR2 is SVGIG (reference sequence). CDR3 loop: CAWKWAGMGPNYGYTF. The CDR3 nucleotides read TGTGCCTGGAAGTGGGCGGGAATGGGGCCTAACTATGGCTACACCTTC. Full variable domain (remainder filled in from reference TRBV30 and TRBJ1-2): SQTIHQWPATLVQPVGSPLSLECTVEGTSNPNLYWYRQAAGRGLQLLFYSVGIGQISSEVPQNLSASRPQDRQFILSSKKLLLSDSGFYLCAWKWAGMGPNYGYTFGSGTRLTVV.

The chain uses TRBV27 and TRBJ1-1; TRBD1 agrees at 9 bases. V lost 3 bases and J lost 3; bases outside the gene matches: 5. Germline CDR1 MNHEY, CDR2 SMNVEV (reference sequence). This CDR3 is 15 amino acids long. The CDR3 DNA reads TGTGCCAGCAGTTTCCTACAGGGGGCGGACACTGAAGCTTTCTTT. Residues: CASSFLQGADTEAFF.

The rearrangement links TRBV28 to TRBJ2-3; 11 bases align to TRBD2. CDR3 length: 16 residues. Germline loops: CDR1 MDHEN, CDR2 SYDVKM. The junction had 5 bases not matched to a gene; V was cut back by 6 bases and J by 0 bases. The DNA of the CDR3 is TGTGCCAGCAGAGGGACTAGCGGACATAGCACAGATACGCAGTATTTT. Its protein is CASRGTSGHSTDTQYF.

The chain carries TRBV25-1 and TRBJ1-5, with a tentative D call TRBD1 (6 bases). Germline lookup yields CDR1 MGHDK and CDR2 SYGVNS. This CDR3 has 15 amino acids. V lost 9 bases and J lost 5, with 20 bases in between. CDR3 region: CARGRGAREDQPQHF. In DNA, the CDR3 is TGTGCCAGGGGGAGGGGGGCGCGGGAAGATCAGCCCCAGCATTTT. Complete variable domain (other parts from reference TRBV25-1 and TRBJ1-5): EADIYQTPRYLVIGTGKKITLECSQTMGHDKMYWYQQDPGMELHLIHYSYGVNSTEKGDLSSESTVSRIRTEHFPLTLESARPSHTSQYLCARGRGAREDQPQHFGDGTRLSIL.

To note about this clone: An end of the junction differs from the germline gene, which may be a read error. The chain is built from TRBV29-1 and TRBJ2-3, with D tentatively TRBD1 (5 bases). Germline-derived CDR1 and CDR2 are SQVTM and ANQGSEA. The CDR3 spans 13 residues. The CDR3 DNA sequence: TGCAGCGTGGAAGGGGCAGGTAGAGATACGCAGTATTTT. Translation: CSVEGAGRDTQYF.

The chain uses TRBV29-1 and TRBJ2-1; D call uncertain. Trimming left V 6 bases short and J 4 bases short, with 16 bases between. CDR1 and CDR2 (germline): SQVTM, ANQGSEA. The CDR3 sequence is 14 residues long. This chain's CDR3 is CSVPPSIGYNEQFF. The DNA for the CDR3 is TGCAGCGTGCCCCCTAGTATAGGTTACAATGAGCAGTTCTTC.

The chain carries TRBV27 and TRBJ1-5; D possibly corresponds to TRBD1 (5 bases). This CDR3 region has 17 residues. V was trimmed by 2 bases and J by 0 bases, leaving 14 bases between them. The germline gives CDR1 MNHEY, CDR2 SMNVEV (reference sequence). CDR3 loop: CASSLAPTAYSNQPQHF. In DNA, the CDR3 is TGTGCCAGCAGTTTAGCCCCGACAGCTTATAGCAATCAGCCCCAGCATTTT.

The chain links TRBV4-2 to TRBJ1-5; D remains unclear. Germline V lookup: CDR1 LGHNA, CDR2 YNFKEQ. V gave up 0 bases and J gave up 11 bases, with 17 bases separating them. CDR3 size: 15 residues. This chain's CDR3 is CASSQEDGRSAAQHF. The CDR3 DNA is TGTGCCAGCAGCCAAGAGGACGGAAGATCAGCGGCCCAGCATTTT.

The CDR3 region is CATRWGQATEAFF. Written as DNA, the CDR3 is TGTGCCACCCGCTGGGGGCAGGCCACTGAAGCTTTCTTT. The rearrangement uses TRBV24-1 and TRBJ1-1, with a weak D call TRBD1 (6 bases). V shed 9 bases and J shed 4 bases, with 14 bases lying between them. CDR3 length equals 13 residues. CDR1 and CDR2 from the germline V gene are KGHDR and SFDVKD.

This chain uses TRBV3-1 (or the pseudogene TRBV3-2) with TRBJ2-7, with TRBD2 matching over 10 bases. CDR3 length equals 16 residues. Germline loops: CDR1 LGHDT, CDR2 YNNKEL (reference sequence). Trimming at V came to 4 bases and at J to 0 bases, leaving 6 bases not matched to a gene. The CDR3 DNA follows: TGTGCCAGCAGCCCTTCGGGGACTAGCGTCTCCTACGAGCAGTACTTC. Residues: CASSPSGTSVSYEQYF.

The chain has TRBV7-3 and TRBJ1-1, with TRBD1 identical over 8 bases. The V segment lost 4 bases and the J segment 3 bases; nucleotides outside the gene matches: 7. Germline V CDR1 and CDR2: SGHTA, FQGTGA. The CDR3 runs to 15 residues. CDR3 in DNA: TGTGCCAGCAGCTATTCAGGGGGCGCCGACACTGAAGCTTTCTTT. Residues: CASSYSGGADTEAFF.

This chain's CDR3 is CASKTGQRSYEQYF. The CDR3 DNA is TGTGCCAGCAAAACGGGACAGCGGTCCTACGAGCAGTACTTC. V is TRBV11-2 and J is TRBJ2-7; 7 bases map to TRBD1. CDR3 length: 14 amino acids. The germline CDR1 and CDR2 sequences are SGHAT and FQNNGV. Germline trimming cut 7 bases from V and 1 base from J; bases unmatched to any gene: 7.